These 19 T cell receptor beta chains originate from one sample sequenced in a study of response to subunit inactivated influenza vaccine. TCRdb recomputed calls from the RT-PCR reads with MiXCR, one row per CDR3 protein. Of about 240,000 distinct CDR3 sequences in the sample, 12% were seen once. Sequenced material: non-naive T cells sorted from PBMCs, taken less than 15 days before vaccination. All receptors come from a man between 45 and 60 years old who received an inactivated influenza vaccine.

A few counts support this clonotype. The J gene is TRBJ1-1, the V gene TRBV12-3 or TRBV12-4; 8 nucleotides agree with TRBD1. The CDR3 is 15 amino acids. V dropped 2 bases and J dropped 4; count of bases not matched to a gene: 6. CDR3 sequence reads: CASSLLAGGFTEAFF. Here the CDR3 DNA reads TGTGCCAGCAGTTTATTAGCAGGGGGCTTCACTGAAGCTTTCTTT.

The chain couples TRBV6-1 to TRBJ1-4; D might be TRBD1 (6 bases). V dropped 3 bases and J dropped 8 bases, with 16 bases sitting between them. There are 15 residues in the CDR3. CDR1 MNHNS and CDR2 SASEGT come from the germline V gene. Here the CDR3 reads CASSEQQGSGEKLFF. CDR3 nucleotide sequence: TGTGCCAGCAGTGAGCAACAGGGTAGTGGGGAAAAACTGTTTTTT.

This clonotype has a count of ten or more. The J gene is TRBJ2-7, the V gene TRBV10-3, with a tentative D call TRBD1 (6 bases). V lost 2 bases and J lost 2, with 16 bases in between. CDR1 and CDR2 from the germline V gene are ENHRY and SYGVKD. The CDR3 runs to 16 residues. The CDR3 sequence is CAISEGTPTRPYEQYF. In DNA form, the CDR3 reads TGTGCCATCAGTGAGGGGACACCCACCAGGCCCTACGAGCAGTACTTC.

The chain is built from TRBV10-3 and TRBJ2-7; the match to TRBD1 covers 10 bases. Germline loops: CDR1 ENHRY, CDR2 SYGVKD. Trimming at V came to 4 bases and at J to 6 bases, leaving 6 bases not matched to a gene. This CDR3 region has 14 residues. Written as DNA, the CDR3 is TGTGCCATCAGTGGGGACAGGGGCGGCGGCGAGCAGTACTTC. This encodes CAISGDRGGGEQYF.

This clonotype was observed a few times. This chain joins TRBV15 and TRBJ2-1; D uncertain. CDR1 is LNHNV and CDR2 is YYDKDF in the germline V gene (reference sequence). The length of the CDR3 is 15 residues. With 0 bases removed from V and 7 bases from J, the gap between germline ends came to 13 bases. CDR3 coding DNA: TGTGCCACCAGCAGAGATCGGGTTGCTCGGAATGAGCAGTTCTTC. Translating gives CATSRDRVARNEQFF.

This clonotype was recorded a few times. J is TRBJ1-6 and V is TRBV7-2; 9 nucleotides agree with TRBD1. The J segment lost 9 bases and the V segment lost 1 base, leaving 7 bases of the junction unmatched. Looked up from germline, CDR1 is SGHTA and CDR2 is FQGNSA. CDR3 size: 16 residues. CDR3 in DNA: TGTGCCAGCAGCTTAGGGTCCGGGACAGGGACTTCACCCCTCCACTTT. This codes for CASSLGSGTGTSPLHF.

This clonotype appeared many times. The J gene is TRBJ2-1, the V gene TRBV20-1; D is perhaps TRBD1 (5 bases). The V end lost 3 bases, the J end lost 7 bases, and 13 bases lay between the germline ends. The germline V gene has CDR1 DFQATT and CDR2 SNEGSKA (reference sequence). This CDR3 spans 13 amino acids. The DNA of the CDR3 is TGCAGTGCTAGGGGGCCGTTTGGGAATGAGCAGTTCTTC. Residues: CSARGPFGNEQFF.

This clonotype was detected a few times. The chain employs TRBV12-3 or TRBV12-4 and TRBJ2-3, with a weak D call TRBD2 (6 bases). V was pared by 5 bases and J by 9 bases, with 15 bases between. The CDR3 has 13 residues. The CDR3 DNA sequence: TGTGCCAGCAGTCCTAGCGACGGGGTCACGCAGTATTTT. It codes for CASSPSDGVTQYF.

V is TRBV20-1 and J is TRBJ2-1; D not certain. CDR1 is DFQATT and CDR2 is SNEGSKA in the germline V gene (reference sequence). The CDR3 has 12 residues. Trimming removed 6 bases at V and 10 bases at J, with 16 bases between. The CDR3 spells CSAVKPPGEQFF. The DNA for the CDR3 is TGCAGTGCCGTTAAACCTCCCGGGGAGCAGTTCTTC.

The chain links TRBV29-1 to TRBJ1-4, with TRBD1 matching over 9 bases. Trimming at V came to 3 bases and at J to 7 bases, leaving 6 bases not matched to a gene. The CDR3 is 14 amino acids. Looked up from germline, CDR1 is SQVTM and CDR2 is ANQGSEA. The CDR3 DNA is TGCAGCGTTGATACCGGGACAGGGTCTGAAAAACTGTTTTTT. This sequence encodes CSVDTGTGSEKLFF.

The rearrangement joins TRBV4-3 to TRBJ2-1; 8 positions match TRBD2. Looked up from germline, CDR1 is LGHNA and CDR2 is YSLEER. Trimming at V came to 0 bases and at J to 7 bases, leaving 11 bases not matched to a gene. This CDR3 comprises 17 residues. The CDR3 protein is CASSQDLASGGLNEQFF. DNA for the CDR3: TGCGCCAGCAGCCAAGACCTGGCGAGCGGGGGCTTGAATGAGCAGTTCTTC.

The V gene is TRBV5-1, the J gene TRBJ1-2; D might be TRBD1 (6 bases). The ends were cut back, 0 bases at V and 2 bases at J, with 11 bases in the middle. The V gene's germline CDR1 is SGHRS and CDR2 YFSETQ. This CDR3 comprises 15 residues. The CDR3 here is CASSLGQESNYGYTF. CDR3 nucleotides: TGCGCCAGCAGCTTGGGACAGGAATCCAACTATGGCTACACCTTC.

V is TRBV7-2 and J is TRBJ2-1; D gene uncertain. The CDR3 is 15 amino acids. CDR1 is SGHTA and CDR2 is FQGNSA in the germline V gene. V was pared by 3 bases and J by 9 bases, with 18 bases between. As DNA, the CDR3 is TGTGCCAGCAGCTTCACGTCGACGCCCGAAGGTGAGCAGTTCTTC. This translates into CASSFTSTPEGEQFF.

This clonotype was recorded many times. This rearrangement joins TRBV20-1 to TRBJ2-4, with 9 bases matching TRBD1. V shed 6 bases, J shed 15 bases, and the junction held 12 bases outside the gene matches. Germline V gene sequence: CDR1 DFQATT, CDR2 SNEGSKA (reference sequence). The CDR3 extends over 12 amino acids. This chain's CDR3 is CSARTGAHPMYF. The CDR3 DNA follows: TGCAGTGCCCGGACAGGGGCCCACCCGATGTACTTC.

This clonotype was observed at least ten times. V and J are TRBV11-2 and TRBJ2-4; maybe TRBD2 (5 bases). Per germline, CDR1 SGHAT and CDR2 FQNNGV. The length of the CDR3 is 15 residues. The V gene lost 4 bases and the J gene lost 3 bases, with 13 bases spanning the gap. CDR3 in DNA: TGTGCCAGCAGCTCCCTGAGAGGGTTCAAAAACATTCAGTACTTC. Translated: CASSSLRGFKNIQYF.

The V and J genes are TRBV4-3 and TRBJ2-7; 12 bases map to TRBD2. The CDR3 covers 20 residues. From germline, CDR1 is LGHNA and CDR2 YSLEER. The junction had 17 bases not matched to a gene; V was cut back by 0 bases and J by 5 bases. The CDR3 region has the DNA TGCGCCAGCAGCCAAGATGGGGCGATTGGACTAGCGGGACCCCCCAACGAGCAGTACTTC. It yields the protein CASSQDGAIGLAGPPNEQYF.

This clonotype was seen more than once but under ten times. V usage is TRBV6-2 or TRBV6-3 and J usage is TRBJ1-2, with D tentatively TRBD1 (5 bases). Germline V gives CDR1 MNHEY, CDR2 SVGEGT. There are 13 residues in the CDR3. Trimming removed 8 bases at V and 7 bases at J, with 17 bases between. CDR3 sequence (DNA): TGTGCCAGCGGCGACAGTTCCCACTCTGGCTACACCTTC. Translated, it gives CASGDSSHSGYTF.

This clonotype showed up just a few times. The V call is TRBV2, the J call TRBJ2-2; TRBD2 matches 9 bases. J was trimmed by 0 bases and V by 8 bases; bases with no gene match: 1. CDR3 length equals 14 residues. CDR1 and CDR2 (germline): SNHLY, FYNNEI. DNA of the CDR3: TGTGCCAGCGCGGGGGGGCCGAACACCGGGGAGCTGTTTTTT. Amino acids: CASAGGPNTGELFF.

This clonotype came up many times. This sequence joins TRBV20-1 and TRBJ2-3; 8 bases align to TRBD2. V lost 2 bases, J lost 1 base, and 8 bases stayed unmatched. The CDR3 is made up of 16 amino acids. Germline V gene data show CDR1 as DFQATT and CDR2 as SNEGSKA (reference sequence). CDR3 nucleotide sequence: TGCAGTGCTAGAAGCTCCACTAGCGGCCGCACAGATACGCAGTATTTT. It encodes CSARSSTSGRTDTQYF.